This T cell receptor (beta chain) was recorded in a study of blood T cell repertoires in COVID-19. Across the whole study: PBMCs, B-cell-depleted T cells, or T cells were the source of the cDNA or gDNA that made up the material.

Trimming shortened V by 0 bases and J by 3 bases, and 10 bases separated the two germline ends. Germline V gives CDR1 SGDLS, CDR2 YYNGEE. The CDR3 covers 14 residues. Authors' processing steps: From reference gene primer amplification, estimates of nucleated cell counts were derived. Using immunoSEQ multiplex PCR, the repertoire was profiled, and TCRdb retains in-frame clones only, with some absent. The V and J calls and clone size are taken from that table; D and trimming were inferred from the DNA. The data hold hundreds of thousands of clones, with 80% to 90% observed a single time. V gene TRBV9 combines with J gene TRBJ2-7; D remains unclear. Sequenced input: peripheral blood. The origin of this receptor is a woman aged 45-59 years with COVID-19, enrolled during active disease. The DNA of the CDR3 is TGTGCCAGCAGCGTAGGACTGCCTAGCTACGAGCAGTACTTC. Amino acid sequence: CASSVGLPSYEQYF.